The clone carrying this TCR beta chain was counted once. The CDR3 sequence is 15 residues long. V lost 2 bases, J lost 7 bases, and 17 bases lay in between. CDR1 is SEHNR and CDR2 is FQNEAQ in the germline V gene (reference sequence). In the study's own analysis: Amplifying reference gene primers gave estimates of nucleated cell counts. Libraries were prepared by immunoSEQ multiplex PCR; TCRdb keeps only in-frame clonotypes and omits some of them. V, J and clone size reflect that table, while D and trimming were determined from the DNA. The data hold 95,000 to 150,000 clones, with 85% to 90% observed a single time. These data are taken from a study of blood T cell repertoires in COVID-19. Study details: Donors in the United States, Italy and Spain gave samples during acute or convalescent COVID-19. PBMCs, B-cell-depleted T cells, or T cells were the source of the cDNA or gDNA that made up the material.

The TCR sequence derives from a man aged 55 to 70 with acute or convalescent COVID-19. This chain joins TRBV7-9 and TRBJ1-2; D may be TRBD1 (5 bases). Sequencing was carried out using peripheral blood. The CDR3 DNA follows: TGTGCCAGCAGCTTATTCAGAGCACGGGACTCTGGCTACACCTTC. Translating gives CASSLFRARDSGYTF. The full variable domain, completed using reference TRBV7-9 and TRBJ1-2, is DTGVSQNPRHKITKRGQNVTFRCDPISEHNRLYWYRQTLGQGPEFLTYFQNEAQLEKSRLLSDRFSAERPKGSFSTLEIQRTEQGDSAMYLCASSLFRARDSGYTFGSGTRLTVV.